This is a list of T cell receptor beta chains from one sample in a study of cytomegalovirus exposure and HLA in healthy donors. Some clones are missing from TCRdb's copy, which holds only in-frame ones; the method was immunoSEQ multiplex PCR. The data hold 86,000 or so clones, with around 96% observed a single time. Sequenced: PBMCs. Every receptor here comes from a man between 18 and 29 years old in good health and CMV-seropositive. Both conserved end residues are part of each CDR3. Each record gives: J gene, clone size, D gene, V gene, CDR3 protein, CDR3 DNA. D genes are given only for firm matches. Some rows have no size entry. The others give once, few or many, or a class for an expanded clone.

J gene: TRBJ2-2
clone size: .
D gene: TRBD1
V gene: TRBV6-5
CDR3 protein: CASSKKQGRTGELFF
CDR3 DNA: TGTGCCAGCAGTAAGAAACAGGGGCGGACCGGGGAGCTGTTTTTT

J gene: TRBJ2-3
clone size: .
D gene: TRBD2
V gene: TRBV18
CDR3 protein: CASSPGASGSTDTQYF
CDR3 DNA: TGTGCCAGCTCACCTGGGGCTAGCGGGAGCACAGATACGCAGTATTTT

J gene: TRBJ1-2
clone size: .
D gene: TRBD1
V gene: TRBV18
CDR3 protein: CASSPLAGQGHRRRGYTF
CDR3 DNA: TGTGCCAGCTCACCACTCGCGGGACAGGGCCACCGTCGTAGGGGCTACACCTTC

J gene: TRBJ2-2
clone size: .
D gene: TRBD2
V gene: TRBV23-1
CDR3 protein: CASSQVNAGVGELFF
CDR3 DNA: TGCGCCAGCAGTCAAGTGAACGCGGGGGTCGGGGAGCTGTTTTTT

J gene: TRBJ2-3
clone size: .
D gene: TRBD1
V gene: TRBV9
CDR3 protein: CASSSRTGGADTQYF
CDR3 DNA: TGTGCCAGCAGCTCCCGGACAGGGGGCGCAGATACGCAGTATTTT

J gene: TRBJ1-1
clone size: .
D gene: .
V gene: TRBV28
CDR3 protein: CASSPLGGRVTEAFF
CDR3 DNA: TGTGCCAGCAGTCCCCTGGGGGGGCGCGTCACTGAAGCTTTCTTT

J gene: TRBJ2-1
clone size: .
D gene: TRBD2
V gene: TRBV10-2
CDR3 protein: CASRPGLVWNEQFF
CDR3 DNA: TGCGCCAGCAGACCGGGACTAGTCTGGAATGAGCAGTTCTTC

J gene: TRBJ2-4
clone size: .
D gene: TRBD1
V gene: TRBV19
CDR3 protein: CASSPPTGTKNIQYF
CDR3 DNA: TGTGCCAGTAGCCCCCCGACAGGGACCAAAAACATTCAGTACTTC

J gene: TRBJ2-5
clone size: .
D gene: TRBD2
V gene: TRBV14
CDR3 protein: CASSRTSVLETQYF
CDR3 DNA: TGTGCCAGCAGCCGGACTAGCGTTTTAGAGACCCAGTACTTC

J gene: TRBJ1-2
clone size: once
D gene: TRBD1
V gene: TRBV11-2
CDR3 protein: CASSLQGGSYTF
CDR3 DNA: TGTGCCAGCAGCTTACAGGGGGGAAGCTACACCTTC

J gene: TRBJ2-3
clone size: .
D gene: TRBD2
V gene: TRBV28
CDR3 protein: CASSGPPSGITDTQYF
CDR3 DNA: TGTGCCAGCAGTGGCCCCCCTAGCGGGATCACAGATACGCAGTATTTT

J gene: TRBJ1-1
clone size: .
D gene: TRBD1
V gene: TRBV27
CDR3 protein: CASSLFQGVNTEAFF
CDR3 DNA: TGTGCCAGCAGTTTATTTCAGGGGGTGAACACTGAAGCTTTCTTT

J gene: TRBJ1-1
clone size: .
D gene: .
V gene: TRBV9
CDR3 protein: CASSPRSGNTEAFF
CDR3 DNA: TGTGCCAGCAGCCCCCGGTCGGGGAACACTGAAGCTTTCTTT

J gene: TRBJ1-2
clone size: .
D gene: TRBD1
V gene: TRBV6-5
CDR3 protein: CASSYGDRVGYTF
CDR3 DNA: TGTGCCAGCAGTTACGGGGACAGGGTTGGCTACACCTTC

J gene: TRBJ1-4
clone size: .
D gene: .
V gene: TRBV9
CDR3 protein: CASSSTTGRNEKLFF
CDR3 DNA: TGTGCCAGCAGCTCGACGACAGGCCGTAATGAAAAACTGTTTTTT

J gene: TRBJ2-7
clone size: .
D gene: .
V gene: TRBV12-2
CDR3 protein: CASRFIGLKYF
CDR3 DNA: TGTGCAAGTCGCTTTATCGGGTTGAAGTACTTC

J gene: TRBJ2-2
clone size: .
D gene: TRBD2
V gene: TRBV7-7
CDR3 protein: CASRPLAGGRMSTGELFF
CDR3 DNA: TGTGCTAGCAGACCCCTAGCGGGAGGGCGTATGAGCACCGGGGAGCTGTTTTTT

J gene: TRBJ2-2
clone size: .
D gene: TRBD2
V gene: TRBV10-2
CDR3 protein: CASKAGLATGELFF
CDR3 DNA: TGCGCCAGCAAAGCGGGACTAGCGACCGGGGAGCTGTTTTTT

J gene: TRBJ2-1
clone size: .
D gene: TRBD2
V gene: TRBV5-1
CDR3 protein: CASSLKGGQRSYNEQFF
CDR3 DNA: TGCGCCAGCAGCTTAAAGGGAGGGCAAAGGTCCTACAATGAGCAGTTCTTC

J gene: TRBJ1-1
clone size: .
D gene: TRBD1
V gene: TRBV2
CDR3 protein: CASREGLRQGWGTEAFF
CDR3 DNA: TGTGCCAGCCGAGAAGGGTTGAGACAGGGCTGGGGCACTGAAGCTTTCTTT

J gene: TRBJ2-1
clone size: .
D gene: .
V gene: TRBV29-1
CDR3 protein: CSVGTGNEQFF
CDR3 DNA: TGCAGCGTTGGTACGGGCAATGAGCAGTTCTTC

J gene: TRBJ2-5
clone size: .
D gene: TRBD2
V gene: TRBV6-1
CDR3 protein: CASKPSGLEGETQYF
CDR3 DNA: TGTGCCAGCAAACCGAGCGGACTAGAGGGGGAGACCCAGTACTTC